One sample yielded the 11 T cell receptor beta chains listed below, sequenced in a study of vaccination and CD4 T cells after COVID-19. TCRdb re-analysed the PCR reads in MiXCR, keeping a single row per CDR3 protein. The repertoire holds tens of thousands of distinct CDR3 sequences, with approximately 49% as singletons. Time point here: late sampling 161 to 241 days after vaccination in a few convalescent patients. The sequencing used CD4+ T cells from blood, collected about 7 months after SARS-CoV-2 vaccination. The receptor set was obtained from a human donor who had recovered from COVID-19.

V is TRBV20-1 and J is TRBJ2-1, with TRBD1 matching 10 bases. Germline assignment: CDR1 DFQATT and CDR2 SNEGSKA (reference sequence). The CDR3 contains 14 residues. V dropped 7 bases and J dropped 4; count of bases not matched to a gene: 7. CDR3 in amino acids: CSVTGTGVYNEQFF. CDR3 in DNA: TGCAGTGTTACCGGGACAGGGGTTTACAATGAGCAGTTCTTC.

This clonotype qualifies as medium-sized. The chain employs TRBV4-1 and TRBJ1-5; 7 positions agree with TRBD1. Germline V gene data show CDR1 as MGHRA and CDR2 as YSYEKL. There are 15 residues in the CDR3. V shed 0 bases, J shed 6 bases, and the junction held 5 bases outside the gene matches. CDR3 amino acids: CASSQDQQGGQPQHF. The CDR3, as DNA: TGCGCCAGCAGCCAAGATCAGCAGGGGGGTCAGCCCCAGCATTTT.

This clonotype was found a few times. This sequence joins TRBV6-5 and TRBJ2-5; 10 nucleotides agree with TRBD1. The CDR3 has 16 amino acids. The trim removed 2 bases at V and 4 bases at J, leaving 7 bases unmatched. Germline CDR1 reads MNHEY; CDR2 reads SVGAGI. CDR3 sequence reads: CASSYADRGKGETQYF. Written as DNA, the CDR3 is TGTGCCAGCAGTTACGCGGACAGGGGGAAAGGAGAGACCCAGTACTTC.

The chain employs TRBV7-8 and TRBJ1-5, with no clear D. The CDR3 is 14 residues long. Germline-derived CDR1 and CDR2 are SGHVS and FQNEAQ. V was shortened by 5 bases and J by 5 bases, with 13 bases between the two germline ends. CDR3 residues: CASSPLTLDQPQHF. In DNA, the CDR3 is TGTGCCAGCAGCCCCTTAACTTTGGATCAGCCCCAGCATTTT.

This clonotype was detected only a few times. The chain recombines TRBV7-2 with TRBJ2-7; no definite D call. Trimming stripped 1 base from V and 4 bases from J, with 8 bases between. CDR1 is SGHTA and CDR2 is FQGNSA in the germline V gene. The CDR3 is 13 residues long. The CDR3 loop reads CASSLGVRYEQYF. For the CDR3, the DNA is TGTGCCAGCAGCTTAGGTGTTAGGTACGAGCAGTACTTC.

V gene TRBV7-6 combines with J gene TRBJ2-1; 9 bases align to TRBD2. J lost 5 bases, V lost 2 bases, and 7 bases had no gene match. The germline V gene encodes CDR1 SGHVS and CDR2 FNYEAQ. This CDR3 is 16 amino acids long. Written as DNA, the CDR3 is TGTGCCAGCAGCTTAAAAGCGGGAGGTGTCCACAATGAGCAGTTCTTC. Its translation: CASSLKAGGVHNEQFF.

The chain employs TRBV6-4 and TRBJ2-3; 9 nucleotides match TRBD2. The CDR3 length is 15 residues. The germline CDR1 and CDR2 sequences are MRHNA and SNTAGT. After removal of 8 bases from V and 2 bases from J, the junction contained 8 bases not matched to a gene. CDR3 bases: TGTGCCAGCTCGAGGCTAGCGGGGAACACAGATACGCAGTATTTT. Residues: CASSRLAGNTDTQYF.

CDR3 sequence (DNA): TGTGCCAGCACACTAGCGGGAGGGTACCAAGAGACCCAGTACTTC. Amino acids: CASTLAGGYQETQYF. V and J are TRBV5-6 and TRBJ2-5, with 13 positions matching TRBD2. The CDR3 consists of 15 residues. J lost 0 bases, V lost 6 bases, and 2 bases had no gene match. The germline V gene encodes CDR1 SGHDT and CDR2 YYEEEE.

The chain links TRBV20-1 to TRBJ2-1; D ambiguous. With 8 bases removed from V and 4 bases from J, the gap between germline ends came to 12 bases. The length of the CDR3 is 12 residues. Germline V gene data show CDR1 as DFQATT and CDR2 as SNEGSKA (reference sequence). The CDR3 protein is CSLIGGYNEQFF. The CDR3 nucleotides read TGCAGTCTGATTGGCGGTTACAATGAGCAGTTCTTC.

The rearrangement joins TRBV11-2 to TRBJ2-3, with a tentative D call TRBD2 (6 bases). This CDR3 is 17 amino acids long. Germline loops: CDR1 SGHAT, CDR2 FQNNGV. The V end lost 0 bases, the J end lost 3 bases, and 16 bases lay between the germline ends. CDR3 in DNA: TGTGCCAGCAGCTTAGATGTCCCGAGCGGGCCGACAGATACGCAGTATTTT. Its translation is CASSLDVPSGPTDTQYF.

This clonotype was found once. This chain uses TRBV7-8 with TRBJ2-6, with D unresolved. Germline CDR1 reads SGHVS; CDR2 reads FQNEAQ. This CDR3 has 14 residues. The V end lost 3 bases, the J end lost 3 bases, and 6 bases lay between the germline ends. CDR3 region: CASSFSGGANVLTF. The CDR3 bases are TGTGCCAGCAGCTTTTCGGGTGGGGCCAACGTCCTGACTTTC. Based on the CDR3 plus reference TRBV7-8 and TRBJ2-6, the full variable domain is GAGVSQSPRYKVAKRGQDVALRCDPISGHVSLFWYQQALGQGPEFLTYFQNEAQLDKSGLPSDRFFAERPEGSVSTLKIQRTQQEDSAVYLCASSFSGGANVLTFGAGSRLTVL.